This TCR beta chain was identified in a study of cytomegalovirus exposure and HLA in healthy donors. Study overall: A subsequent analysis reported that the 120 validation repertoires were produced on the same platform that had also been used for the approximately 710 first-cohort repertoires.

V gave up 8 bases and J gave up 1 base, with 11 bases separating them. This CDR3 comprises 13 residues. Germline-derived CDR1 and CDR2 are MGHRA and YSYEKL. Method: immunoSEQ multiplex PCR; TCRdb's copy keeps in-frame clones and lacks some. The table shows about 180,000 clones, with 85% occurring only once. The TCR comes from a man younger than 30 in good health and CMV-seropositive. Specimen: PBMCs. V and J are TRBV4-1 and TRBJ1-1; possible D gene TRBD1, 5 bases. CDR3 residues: CASQGDGNTEAFF. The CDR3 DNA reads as TGCGCCAGCCAAGGGGATGGGAACACTGAAGCTTTCTTT.